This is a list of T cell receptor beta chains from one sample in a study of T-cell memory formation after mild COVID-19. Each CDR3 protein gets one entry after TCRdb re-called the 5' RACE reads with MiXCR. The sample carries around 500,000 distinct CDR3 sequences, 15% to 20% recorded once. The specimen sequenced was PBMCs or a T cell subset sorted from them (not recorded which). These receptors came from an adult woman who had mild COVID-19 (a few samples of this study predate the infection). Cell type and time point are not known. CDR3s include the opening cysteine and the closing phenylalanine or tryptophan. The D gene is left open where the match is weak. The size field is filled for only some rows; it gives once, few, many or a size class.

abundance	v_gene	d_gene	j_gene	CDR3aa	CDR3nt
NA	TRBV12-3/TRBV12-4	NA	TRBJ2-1	CASSSLRQTQEDNEQFF	TGTGCCAGCAGTTCACTAAGACAGACCCAGGAGGACAATGAGCAGTTCTTC
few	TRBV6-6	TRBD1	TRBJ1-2	CASSYAQGARYGYTF	TGTGCCAGCAGTTATGCCCAGGGGGCCCGGTATGGCTACACCTTC
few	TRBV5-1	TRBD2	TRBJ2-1	CASSYPDETSGTYNEQFF	TGCGCCAGCAGCTACCCGGACGAGACTAGCGGGACCTACAATGAGCAGTTCTTC
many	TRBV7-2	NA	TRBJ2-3	CASSRLGGTDTQYF	TGTGCCAGCAGTCGCCTGGGGGGCACAGATACGCAGTATTTT
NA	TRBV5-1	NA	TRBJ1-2	CASSLVQEYGYTF	TGCGCCAGCAGCTTGGTACAGGAGTATGGCTACACCTTC
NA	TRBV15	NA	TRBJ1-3	CATSRDSRNPGNTIYF	TGTGCCACCAGCAGAGATTCTAGGAACCCTGGAAACACCATATATTTT
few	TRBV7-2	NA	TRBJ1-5	CASSFYGGNQPQHF	TGTGCCAGCAGCTTCTACGGCGGGAATCAGCCCCAGCATTTT
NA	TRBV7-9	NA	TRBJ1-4	CASSSGAVPEKLFF	TGTGCCAGCAGCTCGGGGGCGGTGCCTGAAAAACTGTTTTTT
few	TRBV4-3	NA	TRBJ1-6	CASSQVLGESPLHF	TGCGCCAGCAGCCAAGTCCTAGGGGAATCACCCCTCCACTTT
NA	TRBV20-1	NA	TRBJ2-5	CSAPGGGVRETQYF	TGCAGTGCCCCCGGAGGCGGGGTCCGGGAGACCCAGTACTTC
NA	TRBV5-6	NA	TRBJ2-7	CASSSSGHWNSYEQYF	TGTGCCAGCAGCTCAAGCGGTCACTGGAATTCCTACGAGCAGTACTTC
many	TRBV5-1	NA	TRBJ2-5	CASSLGNRETQYF	TGCGCCAGCAGCTTGGGGAATAGGGAGACCCAGTACTTC
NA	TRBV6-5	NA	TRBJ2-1	CASSYSPRADEQFF	TGTGCCAGCAGTTACTCTCCTAGGGCGGATGAGCAGTTCTTC
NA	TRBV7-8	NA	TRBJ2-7	CASSLLDGVRGYEQYF	TGTGCCAGCAGCTTACTGGATGGCGTGCGAGGGTACGAGCAGTACTTC
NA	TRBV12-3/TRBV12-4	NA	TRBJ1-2	CASTLREETVNYGYTF	TGTGCCAGCACCCTCCGCGAGGAGACAGTAAACTATGGCTACACCTTC
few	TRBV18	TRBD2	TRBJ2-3	CASSPRRGDADTQYF	TGTGCCAGCTCACCTCGGCGGGGGGACGCAGATACGCAGTATTTT
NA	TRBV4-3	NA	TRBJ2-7	CASSQDWKRVSHEQYF	TGCGCCAGCAGCCAAGATTGGAAGAGGGTCAGCCACGAGCAGTACTTC
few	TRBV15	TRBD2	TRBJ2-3	CATTYGLGLPDTQYF	TGTGCCACCACCTACGGACTAGGGTTGCCAGATACGCAGTATTTT
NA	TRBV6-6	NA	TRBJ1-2	CASSYSLIQGRIPNYGYTF	TGTGCCAGCAGTTACTCATTGATCCAGGGCCGGATCCCTAACTATGGCTACACCTTC
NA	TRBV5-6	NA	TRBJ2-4	CASSQMQAGQTDSHF	TGTGCCAGCAGCCAGATGCAGGCGGGACAAACGGATTCGCACTTC
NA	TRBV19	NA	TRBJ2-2	CATRGGLTTGELFF	TGTGCCACACGAGGGGGACTTACTACCGGGGAGCTGTTTTTT
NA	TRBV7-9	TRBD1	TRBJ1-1	CASSSRQGGLGSEAFF	TGTGCCAGCAGCAGCAGACAGGGGGGTCTCGGAAGTGAAGCTTTCTTT
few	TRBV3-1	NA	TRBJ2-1	CASKSGLNNEQFF	TGTGCCAGCAAAAGCGGACTGAACAATGAGCAGTTCTTC
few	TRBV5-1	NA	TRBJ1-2	CASSLDPRGDYGYTF	TGCGCCAGCAGCTTGGACCCCCGAGGGGACTATGGCTACACCTTC
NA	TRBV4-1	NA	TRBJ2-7	CASSQEQVSYEQYF	TGCGCCAGCAGCCAAGAACAGGTGTCCTACGAGCAGTACTTC
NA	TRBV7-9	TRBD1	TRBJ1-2	CASSQPGTGLEGYTF	TGTGCCAGCAGCCAACCCGGGACAGGGTTAGAAGGCTACACCTTC
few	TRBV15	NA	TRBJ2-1	CATSRVKGSSYNEQFF	TGTGCCACCAGCAGAGTTAAGGGAAGCTCCTACAATGAGCAGTTCTTC
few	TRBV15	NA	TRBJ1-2	CATSGQQTTGYTF	TGTGCCACCAGCGGGCAACAAACAACTGGCTACACCTTC
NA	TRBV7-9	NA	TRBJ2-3	CASSLGSGPTDTQYF	TGTGCCAGCAGCTTAGGAAGCGGACCCACAGATACGCAGTATTTT
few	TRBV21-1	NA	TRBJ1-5	CASSPFRQDRFNQPQHF	TGTGCCAGCAGTCCCTTCCGACAGGACAGGTTCAATCAGCCCCAGCATTTT
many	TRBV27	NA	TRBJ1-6	CASSPSAPNNSPLHF	TGTGCCAGCAGCCCTTCCGCCCCAAATAATTCACCCCTCCACTTT
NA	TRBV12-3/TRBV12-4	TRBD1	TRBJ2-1	CASSHTGVSYNEQFF	TGTGCCAGCAGCCATACAGGGGTCTCCTACAATGAGCAGTTCTTC
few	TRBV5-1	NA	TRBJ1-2	CASSLASSRGNYGYTF	TGCGCCAGCAGCTTGGCCTCCTCCAGAGGAAACTATGGCTACACCTTC
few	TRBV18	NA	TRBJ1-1	CASSPWGQNTEAFF	TGTGCCAGCTCACCCTGGGGACAGAACACTGAAGCTTTCTTT
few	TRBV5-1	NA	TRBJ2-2	CASSLGQAGYTGELFF	TGCGCCAGCAGCTTGGGGCAGGCGGGTTACACCGGGGAGCTGTTTTTT
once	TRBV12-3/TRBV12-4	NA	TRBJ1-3	CASSPSRGRTGNTIYF	TGTGCCAGCAGCCCCTCGCGTGGCAGGACTGGAAACACCATATATTTT
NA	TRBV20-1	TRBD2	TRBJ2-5	CSARDLAGHQETQYF	TGCAGTGCTAGAGATTTAGCGGGACACCAAGAGACCCAGTACTTC
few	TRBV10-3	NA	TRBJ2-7	CAISAGVDEQYF	TGTGCCATCAGTGCGGGGGTGGACGAGCAGTACTTC
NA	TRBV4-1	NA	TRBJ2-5	CASSQEATQETQYF	TGCGCCAGCAGCCAAGAAGCCACCCAAGAGACCCAGTACTTC
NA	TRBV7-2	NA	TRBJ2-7	CASSWGQGGALREQYF	TGTGCCAGCAGCTGGGGGCAAGGAGGGGCTCTACGGGAGCAGTACTTC
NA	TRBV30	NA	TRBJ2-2	CAWSTTIHTGELFF	TGTGCCTGGAGTACGACCATACACACCGGGGAGCTGTTTTTT
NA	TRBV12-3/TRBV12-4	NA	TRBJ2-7	CASSTGLYYEQYF	TGTGCCAGCAGTACCGGACTATACTACGAGCAGTACTTC
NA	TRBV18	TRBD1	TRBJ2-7	CASSGDRGAYEQYF	TGTGCCAGCTCAGGGGACAGGGGCGCCTACGAGCAGTACTTC
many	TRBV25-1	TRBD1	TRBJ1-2	CASSGQEVLYGYTF	TGTGCCAGTTCCGGACAGGAGGTTCTCTATGGCTACACCTTC
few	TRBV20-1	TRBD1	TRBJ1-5	CSAENDRGNQPQHF	TGCAGTGCTGAGAATGACAGGGGCAATCAGCCCCAGCATTTT
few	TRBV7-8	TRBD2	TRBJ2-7	CASSSIQLAGVDEQYF	TGTGCCAGCAGCTCAATTCAACTAGCGGGAGTCGACGAGCAGTACTTC
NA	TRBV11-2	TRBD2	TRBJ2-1	CASSLEPGGAYNEQFF	TGTGCCAGCAGCTTAGAGCCGGGGGGAGCCTACAATGAGCAGTTCTTC
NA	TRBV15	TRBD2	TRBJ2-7	CATSGRIAGGYEQYF	TGTGCCACCAGCGGAAGAATAGCGGGAGGGTACGAGCAGTACTTC
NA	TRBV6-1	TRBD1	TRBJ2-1	CASSAKTGGPSSYNEQFF	TGTGCCAGCAGTGCAAAGACAGGGGGCCCAAGCTCCTACAATGAGCAGTTCTTC
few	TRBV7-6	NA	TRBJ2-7	CASSPPGTEQYF	TGTGCCAGCAGCCCCCCCGGTACCGAGCAGTACTTC
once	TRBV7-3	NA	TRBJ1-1	CASSSRSGGTEAFF	TGTGCCAGCAGCTCGCGATCGGGAGGCACTGAAGCTTTCTTT
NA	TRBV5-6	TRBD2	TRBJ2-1	CASSPAAFSGDNEQFF	TGTGCCAGCAGCCCGGCGGCCTTTAGCGGGGATAATGAGCAGTTCTTC
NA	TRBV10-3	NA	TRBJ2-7	CATSGLGSYEQYF	TGTGCCACTTCGGGACTGGGATCCTACGAGCAGTACTTC
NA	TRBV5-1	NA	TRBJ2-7	CASSITGTTYEQYF	TGCGCCAGCAGCATAACAGGTACCACCTACGAGCAGTACTTC
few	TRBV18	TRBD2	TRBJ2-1	CASSPTSGYNEQFF	TGTGCCAGCTCACCGACTAGCGGCTACAATGAGCAGTTCTTC
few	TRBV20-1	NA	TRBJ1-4	CSATNPSARRILNEKLFF	TGCAGTGCAACCAACCCTTCGGCCCGACGGATACTTAATGAAAAACTGTTTTTT
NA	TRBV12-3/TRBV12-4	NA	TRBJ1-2	CASSWGSGSKSYGYTF	TGTGCCAGCAGTTGGGGCTCGGGTTCCAAGAGCTATGGCTACACCTTC
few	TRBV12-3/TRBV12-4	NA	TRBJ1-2	CADLAYTF	TGTGCCGACCTGGCCTACACCTTC